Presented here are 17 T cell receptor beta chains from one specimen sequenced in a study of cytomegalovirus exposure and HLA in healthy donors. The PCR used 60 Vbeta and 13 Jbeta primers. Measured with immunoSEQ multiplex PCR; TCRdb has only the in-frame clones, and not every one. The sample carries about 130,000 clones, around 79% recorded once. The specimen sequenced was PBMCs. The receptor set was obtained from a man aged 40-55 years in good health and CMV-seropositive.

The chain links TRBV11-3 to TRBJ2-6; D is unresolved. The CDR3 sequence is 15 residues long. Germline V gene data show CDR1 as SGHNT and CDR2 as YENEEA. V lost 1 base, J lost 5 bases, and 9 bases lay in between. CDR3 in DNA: TGTGCCAGCAGCTTAGGCGGCCGGAGGGCCAACGTCCTGACTTTC. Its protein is CASSLGGRRANVLTF.

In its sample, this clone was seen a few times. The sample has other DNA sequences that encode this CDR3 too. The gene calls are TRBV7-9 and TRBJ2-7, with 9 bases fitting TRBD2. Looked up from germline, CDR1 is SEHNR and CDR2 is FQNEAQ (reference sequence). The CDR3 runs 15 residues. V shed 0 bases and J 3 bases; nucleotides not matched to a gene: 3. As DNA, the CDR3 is TGTGCCAGCAGCTTAGCCGCGGGAGGGTTCTACGAGCAGTACTTC. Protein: CASSLAAGGFYEQYF.

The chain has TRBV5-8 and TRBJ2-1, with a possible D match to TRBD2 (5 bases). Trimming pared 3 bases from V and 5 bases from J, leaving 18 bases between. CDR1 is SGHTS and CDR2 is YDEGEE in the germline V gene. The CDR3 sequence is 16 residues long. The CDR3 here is CASSSGSYAWDNEQFF. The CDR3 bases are TGTGCCAGCAGCTCGGGATCCTATGCGTGGGACAATGAGCAGTTCTTC.

Written as DNA, the CDR3 is TGCGCCAGCAGTGAGTCTATAGCGGGAGGGACAGATACGCAGTATTTT. Its translation is CASSESIAGGTDTQYF. The chain employs TRBV10-1 and TRBJ2-3, with TRBD2 matching over 11 bases. Germline assignment: CDR1 WNHNN and CDR2 SYGVQD (reference sequence). Germline trimming cut 0 bases from V and 3 bases from J; bases unmatched to any gene: 2. The CDR3 extends over 16 amino acids.

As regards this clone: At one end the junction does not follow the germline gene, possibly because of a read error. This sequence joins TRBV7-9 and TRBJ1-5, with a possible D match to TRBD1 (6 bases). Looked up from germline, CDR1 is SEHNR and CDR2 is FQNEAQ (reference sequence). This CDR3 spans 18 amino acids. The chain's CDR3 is CSSSLYLGDGTKYQPQHF. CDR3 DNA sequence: TGTTCCAGCAGCTTATACCTAGGGGACGGGACAAAGTATCAGCCCCAGCATTTT.

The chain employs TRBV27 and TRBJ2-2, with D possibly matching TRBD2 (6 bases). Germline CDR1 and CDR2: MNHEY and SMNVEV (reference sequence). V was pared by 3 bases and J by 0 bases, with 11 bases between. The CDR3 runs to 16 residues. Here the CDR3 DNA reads TGTGCCAGCAGTTTGGGACTTCCCGCGAACACCGGGGAGCTGTTTTTT. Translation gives CASSLGLPANTGELFF.

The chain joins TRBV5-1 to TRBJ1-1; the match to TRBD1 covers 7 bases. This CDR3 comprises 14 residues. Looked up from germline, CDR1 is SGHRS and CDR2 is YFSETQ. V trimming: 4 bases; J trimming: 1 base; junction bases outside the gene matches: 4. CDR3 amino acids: CASSPNRGNTEAFF. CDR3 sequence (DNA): TGCGCCAGCAGCCCCAACAGGGGGAACACTGAAGCTTTCTTT.

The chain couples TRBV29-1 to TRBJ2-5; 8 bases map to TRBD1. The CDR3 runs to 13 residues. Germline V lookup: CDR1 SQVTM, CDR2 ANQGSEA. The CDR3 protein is CSGGQVVWETQYF. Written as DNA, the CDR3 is TGCAGTGGGGGACAGGTTGTGTGGGAGACCCAGTACTTC. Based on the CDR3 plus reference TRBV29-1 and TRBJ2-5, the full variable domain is SAVISQKPSRDICQRGTSLTIQCQVDSQVTMMFWYRQQPGQSLTLIATANQGSEATYESGFVIDKFPISRPNLTFSTLTVSNMSPEDSSIYLCSGGQVVWETQYFGPGTRLLVL.

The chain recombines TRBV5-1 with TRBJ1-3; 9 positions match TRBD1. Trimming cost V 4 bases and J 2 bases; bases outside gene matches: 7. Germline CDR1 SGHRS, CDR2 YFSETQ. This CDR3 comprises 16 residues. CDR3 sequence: CASSGSGTGPGNTIYF. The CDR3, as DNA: TGCGCCAGCAGCGGATCCGGGACAGGGCCTGGAAACACCATATATTTT.

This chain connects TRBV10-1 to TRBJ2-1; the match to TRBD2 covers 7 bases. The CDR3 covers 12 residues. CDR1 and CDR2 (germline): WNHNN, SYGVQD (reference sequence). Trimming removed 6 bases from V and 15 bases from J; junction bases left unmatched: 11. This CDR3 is CASRSGRGERFF. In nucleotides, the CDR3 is TGCGCCAGCAGATCGGGGAGGGGAGAACGGTTCTTC.

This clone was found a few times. CDR3: CASSRGVGRQGQYF. CDR3 sequence (DNA): TGTGCCAGCAGTCGAGGAGTCGGCCGGCAGGGGCAGTACTTC. This chain uses TRBV5-6 with TRBJ2-7, with D maybe TRBD1 (5 bases). V dropped 5 bases and J dropped 9 bases, with 21 bases sitting between them. Germline V gene data show CDR1 as SGHDT and CDR2 as YYEEEE. This CDR3 is built from 14 residues.

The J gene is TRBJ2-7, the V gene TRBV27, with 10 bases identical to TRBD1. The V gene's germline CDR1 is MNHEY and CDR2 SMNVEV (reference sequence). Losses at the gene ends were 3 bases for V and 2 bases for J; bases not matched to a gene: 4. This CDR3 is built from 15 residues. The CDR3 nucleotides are TGTGCCAGCAGTTTCGCAGGGACAGGGGCCTACGAGCAGTACTTC. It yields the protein CASSFAGTGAYEQYF.

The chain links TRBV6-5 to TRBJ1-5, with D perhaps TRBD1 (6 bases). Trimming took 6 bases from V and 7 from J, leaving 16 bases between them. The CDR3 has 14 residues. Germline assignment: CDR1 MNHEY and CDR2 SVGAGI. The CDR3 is CASSPPGGGQPQHF. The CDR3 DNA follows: TGTGCCAGCAGCCCCCCTGGGGGCGGGCAGCCCCAGCATTTT.

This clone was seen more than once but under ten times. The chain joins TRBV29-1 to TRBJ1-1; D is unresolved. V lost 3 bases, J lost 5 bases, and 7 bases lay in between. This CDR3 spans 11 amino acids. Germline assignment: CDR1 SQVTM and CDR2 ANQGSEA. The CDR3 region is CSVERATEAFF. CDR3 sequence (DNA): TGCAGCGTTGAGAGGGCTACTGAAGCTTTCTTT. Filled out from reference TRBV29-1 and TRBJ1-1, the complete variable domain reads SAVISQKPSRDICQRGTSLTIQCQVDSQVTMMFWYRQQPGQSLTLIATANQGSEATYESGFVIDKFPISRPNLTFSTLTVSNMSPEDSSIYLCSVERATEAFFGQGTRLTVV.

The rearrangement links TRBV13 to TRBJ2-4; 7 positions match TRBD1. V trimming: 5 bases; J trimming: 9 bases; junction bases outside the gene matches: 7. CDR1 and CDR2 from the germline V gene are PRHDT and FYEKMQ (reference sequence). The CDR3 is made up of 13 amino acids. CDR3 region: CASSPQGVTIQYF. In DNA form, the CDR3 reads TGTGCCAGCAGCCCGCAGGGGGTGACCATTCAGTACTTC. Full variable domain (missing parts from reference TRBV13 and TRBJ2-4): AAGVIQSPRHLIKEKRETATLKCYPIPRHDTVYWYQQGPGQDPQFLISFYEKMQSDKGSIPDRFSAQQFSDYHSELNMSSLELGDSALYFCASSPQGVTIQYFGAGTRLSVL.

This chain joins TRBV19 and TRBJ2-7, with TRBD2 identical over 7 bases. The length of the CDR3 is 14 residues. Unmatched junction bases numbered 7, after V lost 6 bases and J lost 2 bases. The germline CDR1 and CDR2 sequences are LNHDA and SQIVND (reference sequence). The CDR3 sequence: CASSPWEGTYEQYF. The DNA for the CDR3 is TGTGCCAGTAGCCCGTGGGAGGGAACCTACGAGCAGTACTTC.

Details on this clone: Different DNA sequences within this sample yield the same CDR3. CDR3 bases: TGCGCCAGCAGCTTGGAACTAGCGGGAGCGAATGAGCAGTTCTTC. It specifies CASSLELAGANEQFF. The rearrangement links TRBV5-1 to TRBJ2-1, with 11 positions matching TRBD2. J lost 7 bases, V lost 0 bases, and 3 bases had no gene match. The CDR3 sequence is 15 residues long. Germline assignment: CDR1 SGHRS and CDR2 YFSETQ.